A single sample gave rise to the 16 T cell receptor beta chains below, sequenced in a study of blood T cell repertoires in COVID-19. Assay used: immunoSEQ multiplex PCR; TCRdb lists only in-frame clones, some missing. The sample lists 130,000 to 150,000 clones, 85% to 90% occurring once. The sequenced sample consisted of peripheral blood. These receptors all stem from a man aged 50 or older who had recovered from COVID-19.

There are a few counts of this clone. The chain joins TRBV12-3 or TRBV12-4 to TRBJ2-1; possible D gene TRBD2, 5 bases. This CDR3 has 13 residues. Deletions cut 2 bases from V and 9 bases from J, with 11 bases between. CDR3 nucleotides: TGTGCCAGCAGTTTATTGGGCCGGGGTGAGCAGTTCTTC. It translates to CASSLLGRGEQFF.

This clone was observed once. The chain links TRBV5-1 to TRBJ2-1; maybe TRBD2 (5 bases). Trimming pared 4 bases from V and 2 bases from J, leaving 13 bases between. Germline-derived CDR1 and CDR2 are SGHRS and YFSETQ. This CDR3 region has 15 residues. The chain's CDR3 is CASSGELNTYNEQFF. DNA for the CDR3: TGCGCCAGCAGCGGGGAGTTAAATACCTACAATGAGCAGTTCTTC.

The chain employs TRBV15 and TRBJ2-1; 7 bases are a match to TRBD2. With V trimmed by 4 bases and J by 9 bases, 18 bases remained unmatched. The germline gives CDR1 LNHNV, CDR2 YYDKDF (reference sequence). The CDR3 spans 17 residues. CDR3 sequence (DNA): TGTGCCACCAGCAAACAGAAATCGAGGGCCCCGGGGGGTGAGCAGTTCTTC. Residues: CATSKQKSRAPGGEQFF. Together with reference TRBV15 and TRBJ2-1, the CDR3 gives the full variable domain: DAMVIQNPRYQVTQFGKPVTLSCSQTLNHNVMYWYQQKSSQAPKLLFHYYDKDFNNEADTPDNFQSRRPNTSFCFLDIRSPGLGDTAMYLCATSKQKSRAPGGEQFFGPGTRLTVL.

The chain joins TRBV7-8 to TRBJ2-3, with a weak D call TRBD2 (6 bases). CDR1 and CDR2 (germline): SGHVS, FQNEAQ. The V end was cut by 1 base, the J end by 3 bases, with 14 bases between. CDR3 length: 16 amino acids. The CDR3 region is CASSLDPAGVTDTQYF. The CDR3 DNA reads TGTGCCAGCAGCTTAGATCCAGCGGGCGTAACAGATACGCAGTATTTT.

CDR3 amino acids: CASSQDQAGEGGYGYTF. The CDR3 DNA reads TGCGCCAGCAGCCAAGATCAAGCGGGGGAGGGAGGCTATGGCTACACCTTC. This chain uses TRBV4-3 with TRBJ1-2, with D perhaps TRBD1 (5 bases). With 0 bases removed from V and 4 bases from J, the gap between germline ends came to 18 bases. This CDR3 comprises 17 residues. Germline CDR1 and CDR2: LGHNA and YSLEER.

The J gene is TRBJ1-1, the V gene TRBV6-5; tentatively, D is TRBD1 (5 bases). Trimming removed 3 bases from V and 8 bases from J, with 19 bases in between. This CDR3 spans 15 amino acids. Germline V gene sequence: CDR1 MNHEY, CDR2 SVGAGI. The CDR3 sequence is CASSYNLWQGREAFF. In DNA, the CDR3 is TGTGCCAGCAGTTATAATTTATGGCAGGGAAGGGAAGCTTTCTTT.

This chain uses TRBV12-3 or TRBV12-4 with TRBJ2-1, with TRBD2 as a possible D gene (7 bases). This CDR3 contains 13 residues. Trimming took 8 bases from V and 7 from J, leaving 15 bases between them. CDR3 nucleotides: TGTGCCAGCGGGAGGGACACCCAGAATGAGCAGTTCTTC. This gives the protein CASGRDTQNEQFF.

The V call is TRBV4-3, the J call TRBJ1-6, with D hard to call. Between the trimmed V and J ends, which lost 0 bases and 0 bases, there was a span of 9 bases. The CDR3 contains 17 residues. CDR1 is LGHNA, CDR2 YSLEER, per germline. CDR3 nucleotide sequence: TGCGCCAGCAGCCAAGATCTGCCGAGCTCCTATAATTCACCCCTCCACTTT. Protein product: CASSQDLPSSYNSPLHF.

The genes are TRBV9 and TRBJ2-5; a weak D match, TRBD2 (7 bases). CDR1 is SGDLS, CDR2 YYNGEE, per germline. Trimming removed 4 bases at V and 4 bases at J, with 20 bases between. This CDR3 comprises 16 residues. The CDR3 DNA is TGTGCCAGCAGCCCCCAAGGAGGGGGGGCGCTAGAGACCCAGTACTTC. Protein product: CASSPQGGGALETQYF.

This chain uses TRBV7-9 with TRBJ2-1; 7 nucleotides agree with TRBD1. CDR1 is SEHNR and CDR2 is FQNEAQ in the germline V gene (reference sequence). V dropped 1 base and J dropped 7; count of bases not matched to a gene: 4. This CDR3 region has 14 residues. The DNA of the CDR3 is TGTGCCAGCAGCTTAGTACAGGGGAGAAATGAGCAGTTCTTC. As protein: CASSLVQGRNEQFF. Combining the CDR3 with reference TRBV7-9 and TRBJ2-1 gives the whole variable domain DTGVSQNPRHKITKRGQNVTFRCDPISEHNRLYWYRQTLGQGPEFLTYFQNEAQLEKSRLLSDRFSAERPKGSFSTLEIQRTEQGDSAMYLCASSLVQGRNEQFFGPGTRLTVL.

V and J are TRBV5-4 and TRBJ2-4, with TRBD1 identical over 10 bases. The CDR3 contains 14 residues. Unmatched junction bases numbered 7, after V lost 5 bases and J lost 8 bases. The V gene's germline CDR1 is SGHNT and CDR2 YYREEE (reference sequence). The CDR3 nucleotides read TGTGCCAGCAGGCAGGACAGGGGGACGTACATTCAGTACTTC. Translated, it gives CASRQDRGTYIQYF.

This sequence joins TRBV11-2 and TRBJ1-5; TRBD1 might be the D (6 bases). Trimming removed 1 base from V and 0 bases from J, with 10 bases in between. The germline gives CDR1 SGHAT, CDR2 FQNNGV. There are 16 residues in the CDR3. In nucleotides, the CDR3 is TGTGCCAGCAGCTTAGGGGGAGGGGGTAGCAATCAGCCCCAGCATTTT. It specifies CASSLGGGGSNQPQHF.

The CDR3 protein is CATSRERGSSYEQYF. CDR3 bases: TGTGCCACCAGCAGAGAGCGGGGGAGCTCCTACGAGCAGTACTTC. The J gene is TRBJ2-7, the V gene TRBV15, with 7 positions matching TRBD2. Trimming at V came to 0 bases and at J to 0 bases, leaving 2 bases not matched to a gene. Per germline, CDR1 LNHNV and CDR2 YYDKDF (reference sequence). The CDR3 runs to 15 residues.

The chain uses TRBV6-1 and TRBJ2-2; D is undetermined. Germline V gene data show CDR1 as MNHNS and CDR2 as SASEGT. The CDR3 is 14 amino acids. V was trimmed by 2 bases and J by 5 bases, leaving 9 bases between them. As DNA, the CDR3 is TGTGCCAGCAGTGAAATACAGACGACCGGGGAGCTGTTTTTT. As protein: CASSEIQTTGELFF.

V gene TRBV3-1 (or the pseudogene TRBV3-2) combines with J gene TRBJ1-2; 10 positions agree with TRBD1. Losses at the gene ends were 1 base for V and 4 bases for J; bases not matched to a gene: 9. There are 17 residues in the CDR3. Germline V gene sequence: CDR1 LGHDT, CDR2 YNNKEL (reference sequence). This CDR3 is CASSQAFLTGGGYGYTF. In DNA form, the CDR3 reads TGTGCCAGCAGCCAAGCTTTTTTGACAGGGGGCGGCTATGGCTACACCTTC.

V gene TRBV2 combines with J gene TRBJ1-5, with a weak D call TRBD1 (5 bases). V was pared by 2 bases and J by 0 bases, with 11 bases between. The CDR3 sequence is 16 residues long. The germline CDR1 and CDR2 sequences are SNHLY and FYNNEI. The CDR3 nucleotides are TGTGCCAGCAGTGAAAAGACAGTTTATAGCAATCAGCCCCAGCATTTT. Translating it yields CASSEKTVYSNQPQHF.